The clone carrying this T cell receptor (beta chain) was counted ten times or more. Its antigen is unknown. The data originate from a study of early T cells in non-severe SARS-CoV-2 infection. Study at large: Bulk RNA isolated from unsorted whole blood underwent sequencing; chains were not paired.

Molecules of cDNA were individually given unique molecular identifiers that were attached to them. TCRdb processed the 5' RACE reads anew with MiXCR; each CDR3 protein has one entry. The sample has about 55,000 distinct CDR3 sequences; about 6.1% are singletons. The germline CDR1 and CDR2 sequences are DFQATT and SNEGSKA (reference sequence). The V segment lost 1 base and the J segment 10 bases; nucleotides outside the gene matches: 17. The CDR3 is 16 residues long. The study's findings and limits: Anti-spike CD8 responses were favored in VDJdb matching, and private and CD4 specificities were missed.

The TCR sequence derives from an adult who was a healthcare worker with PCR-confirmed SARS-CoV-2 infection or an uninfected control (not recorded which). This sample comprised whole blood, obtained at baseline. The genes are TRBV20-1 and TRBJ1-2, with 8 nucleotides matching TRBD1. CDR3 sequence: CSARGLLQGGAAPYTF. In nucleotides, the CDR3 is TGCAGTGCTAGAGGGCTGCTACAGGGGGGTGCTGCCCCCTACACCTTC.